This T cell receptor beta chain was captured by sequencing in a study of cytomegalovirus exposure and HLA in healthy donors. The study, taken as a whole, reports: TCR beta V- and J-gene trimming, according to a later analysis, was linked to a missense DCLRE1C variant. Presence/absence analyses supposed approximately even sequencing depth among donors.

The CDR3 consists of 13 residues. V was cut by 2 bases and J by 5 bases, with 7 bases left in between. Looked up from germline, CDR1 is SEHNR and CDR2 is FQNEAQ (reference sequence). The PCR contained 60 Vbeta and 13 Jbeta primers. Measured with immunoSEQ multiplex PCR; TCRdb has only the in-frame clones, and not every one. This table has around 120,000 clones, about 80% appearing once. In regard to this clone: No antigen is known for it.

The material sequenced was PBMCs. The receptor was derived from a man aged 25-45 years in good health and CMV-seronegative. V is TRBV7-9 and J is TRBJ2-1; D ambiguous. The CDR3 loop is CASSLIQNNEQFF. Here the CDR3 DNA reads TGTGCCAGCAGCTTAATACAGAACAATGAGCAGTTCTTC.